This TCR beta chain is drawn from a study of early T cells in non-severe SARS-CoV-2 infection. The CDR3 length is 16 residues. Unique molecular identifiers (one per individual cDNA molecule) were attached. TCRdb ran MiXCR on the 5' RACE reads and lists one entry per CDR3 protein. The sample holds about 40,000 distinct CDR3 sequences; about 4.9% are singletons and the top ten take approximately 4.8%. Ten or more counts support this clonotype. At one end, the junction sequence differs from germline, possibly due to a read error. The rearrangement joins TRBV12-3 or TRBV12-4 to TRBJ2-5; TRBD2 agrees at 12 bases. The sequenced material came from whole blood. The TCR originated in an adult who was a healthcare worker with PCR-confirmed SARS-CoV-2 infection or an uninfected control (not recorded which). CDR3 sequence: CASSLAGGPSGKTQYF. The CDR3 nucleotides read TGTGCCAGCAGTCTAGCGGGGGGGCCTTCCGGGAAGACCCAGTACTTC.